What follows are 22 T cell receptor beta chains derived from one specimen sequenced in a study of human thymus T cells (TCRdb year 2020). Thymus tissue was collected as surgical resects that were removed during corrective cardiac surgery. Library generation was performed with the immunoSEQ multiplex PCR assay. TCRdb re-hosts the immuneACCESS table, in-frame sequences only. Its copies lack some clones; in the studies checked, an unresolved V gene accounts for under half of them, and the cause for the rest is not known. This sample is represented by about 78,000 clones; approximately 96% of them were singletons. The ten top clones hold roughly 0.03% of the sample. The material sequenced was thymus tissue. The origin of the receptors is a boy younger than two with a congenital heart defect but otherwise immunologically healthy.

This chain connects TRBV27 to TRBJ2-2; a weak D match, TRBD2 (7 bases). Looked up from germline, CDR1 is MNHEY and CDR2 is SMNVEV (reference sequence). V gave up 4 bases and J gave up 4 bases, with 34 bases separating them. This CDR3 contains 22 residues. CDR3 DNA: TGTGCCAGCAGTTCTTTGGGTAAACAAGGGGGGGGCGCAGAATGGTCCACCGGGGAGCTGTTTTTT. Its protein product is CASSSLGKQGGGAEWSTGELFF.

The V call is TRBV20-1, the J call TRBJ2-7, with no clear D. This CDR3 is 10 amino acids long. Per germline, CDR1 DFQATT and CDR2 SNEGSKA (reference sequence). V lost 3 bases, J lost 9 bases, and 9 bases lay in between. The CDR3 DNA follows: TGCAGTGCTAGTGGGGTCGTGCAGTACTTC. It yields the protein CSASGVVQYF.

The rearrangement links TRBV7-9 to TRBJ2-1; D possibly corresponds to TRBD1 (6 bases). Germline loops: CDR1 SEHNR, CDR2 FQNEAQ (reference sequence). V was pared by 3 bases and J by 4 bases, with 19 bases between. The CDR3 loop spans 17 amino acids. The CDR3 DNA follows: TGTGCCAGCAGCTTTCAAGAGGGGGATCTTAGGTACAATGAGCAGTTCTTC. Translated, it gives CASSFQEGDLRYNEQFF.

This rearrangement joins TRBV30 to TRBJ2-3, with D possibly TRBD1 on 6 matching bases. The CDR3 extends over 11 amino acids. Germline values: CDR1 GTSNPN, CDR2 SVGIG (reference sequence). The V end was cut by 2 bases, the J end by 12 bases, with 12 bases between. The chain's CDR3 is CAWSRGISQYF. The CDR3 DNA follows: TGTGCCTGGAGTAGGGGGATTTCCCAGTATTTT.

The J gene is TRBJ2-1, the V gene TRBV19; D perhaps matches TRBD2 (5 bases). The CDR3 covers 12 residues. Trimming took off 7 bases at V and 5 bases at J, with 9 bases between the two ends. Per the germline V gene, CDR1 is LNHDA and CDR2 is SQIVND (reference sequence). The chain's CDR3 is CASTDLNNEQFF. In DNA form, the CDR3 reads TGTGCCAGTACGGACTTGAACAATGAGCAGTTCTTC.

The chain uses TRBV6-5 and TRBJ2-3, with a weak D call TRBD1 (7 bases). CDR1 is MNHEY and CDR2 is SVGAGI in the germline V gene. CDR3 size: 14 residues. Trimming left V 7 bases short and J 8 bases short, with 19 bases between. CDR3 protein: CASTAAGGQGTQYF. Written as DNA, the CDR3 is TGTGCCAGCACTGCGGCAGGGGGGCAAGGTACGCAGTATTTT.

V usage is TRBV11-2 and J usage is TRBJ2-7; 9 bases line up with TRBD1. J gave up 3 bases and V 8 bases, and 5 bases lay outside the gene matches. This CDR3 contains 13 residues. Germline loops: CDR1 SGHAT, CDR2 FQNNGV. The CDR3 spells CASERTGDYEQYF. The DNA of the CDR3 is TGTGCCAGCGAAAGGACAGGGGACTACGAGCAGTACTTC. The full variable domain, its missing parts supplied by reference TRBV11-2 and TRBJ2-7, is EAGVAQSPRYKIIEKRQSVAFWCNPISGHATLYWYQQILGQGPKLLIQFQNNGVVDDSQLPKDRFSAERLKGVDSTLKIQPAKLEDSAVYLCASERTGDYEQYFGPGTRLTVT.

The rearrangement joins TRBV30 to TRBJ2-5; 9 bases fit TRBD1. The V gene end was trimmed by 4 bases and the J gene end by 4 bases; junction bases not matched to a gene: 7. CDR1 is GTSNPN and CDR2 is SVGIG in the germline V gene (reference sequence). This CDR3 region has 14 residues. As DNA, the CDR3 is TGTGCCTGGACGGACGGGACAGGGACAGAGACCCAGTACTTC. It encodes CAWTDGTGTETQYF. The entire variable domain, with the rest obtained from reference TRBV30 and TRBJ2-5, is as follows: SQTIHQWPATLVQPVGSPLSLECTVEGTSNPNLYWYRQAAGRGLQLLFYSVGIGQISSEVPQNLSASRPQDRQFILSSKKLLLSDSGFYLCAWTDGTGTETQYFGPGTRLLVL.

The rearrangement links TRBV6-4 to TRBJ1-1, with D possibly being TRBD1 (6 bases). Germline CDR1 and CDR2: MRHNA and SNTAGT. V lost 0 bases to trimming and J lost 10 bases, with 12 bases between them. This CDR3 has 13 residues. The DNA for the CDR3 is TGTGCCAGCAGTGACTCGGGGGGGGCGGCAGCTTTCTTT. Translated: CASSDSGGAAAFF.

This chain joins TRBV4-3 and TRBJ2-7; 10 bases agree with TRBD1. With 1 base clipped from V and 4 bases from J, the junction kept 10 bases outside the gene matches. Germline V gives CDR1 LGHNA, CDR2 YSLEER. The CDR3 is 17 residues long. The DNA of the CDR3 is TGCGCCAGCAGCCAAGGTGTCGCGGGACAGGGGACTTACGAGCAGTACTTC. As protein: CASSQGVAGQGTYEQYF.

The chain uses TRBV11-3 and TRBJ1-2; a weak D match, TRBD1 (5 bases). The CDR3 runs to 14 residues. V lost 3 bases, J lost 2 bases, and 10 bases lay in between. Germline V gene data show CDR1 as SGHNT and CDR2 as YENEEA. This CDR3 reads CASSLAGRNYGYTF. Written as DNA, the CDR3 is TGTGCCAGCAGCTTGGCAGGGAGAAACTATGGCTACACCTTC.

This sequence joins TRBV4-1 and TRBJ2-1; D unclear. The ends were cut back, 0 bases at V and 9 bases at J, with 9 bases in the middle. This CDR3 is built from 13 residues. Germline CDR1 MGHRA, CDR2 YSYEKL. The CDR3: CASSQEKRGEQFF. The CDR3 coding sequence is TGCGCCAGCAGCCAAGAGAAGCGAGGTGAGCAGTTCTTC.

The chain has TRBV4-3 and TRBJ2-3, with TRBD1 as a possible D gene (5 bases). V lost 2 bases and J 0 bases, leaving 21 bases between the germline ends. From germline, CDR1 is LGHNA and CDR2 YSLEER. The CDR3 totals 19 residues. The CDR3 protein is CASSQYKRGRRLSTDTQYF. DNA for the CDR3: TGCGCCAGCAGCCAATACAAAAGGGGCAGGCGCCTTAGCACAGATACGCAGTATTTT.

V is TRBV4-1 and J is TRBJ2-7; D call uncertain. Germline CDR1 MGHRA, CDR2 YSYEKL. Between the trimmed V and J ends, which lost 1 base and 4 bases, there was a span of 5 bases. The CDR3 loop spans 12 amino acids. CDR3 nucleotides: TGCGCCAGCAGCCAAGTCGATTACGAGCAGTACTTC. It codes for CASSQVDYEQYF.

The rearrangement links TRBV4-3 to TRBJ2-7; D call uncertain. There are 18 residues in the CDR3. Germline assignment: CDR1 LGHNA and CDR2 YSLEER. V dropped 0 bases and J dropped 3 bases, with 21 bases sitting between them. The CDR3 sequence is CASSQEPLPKGQIYEQYF. In DNA form, the CDR3 reads TGCGCCAGCAGCCAAGAACCCCTTCCCAAAGGGCAAATCTACGAGCAGTACTTC.

J is TRBJ1-2 and V is TRBV15; D gene uncertain. Germline values: CDR1 LNHNV, CDR2 YYDKDF (reference sequence). Trimming took 0 bases from V and 2 from J, leaving 7 bases between them. The length of the CDR3 is 14 residues. The CDR3 loop reads CATSRERENYGYTF. CDR3 coding DNA: TGTGCCACCAGCAGAGAGAGGGAAAACTATGGCTACACCTTC.

The CDR3 protein is CASSLIRGDRLFGNTIYF. For the CDR3, the DNA is TGTGCCAGCAGCTTAATCAGAGGAGACAGGCTTTTTGGAAACACCATATATTTT. This rearrangement joins TRBV7-9 to TRBJ1-3, with a possible D match to TRBD1 (6 bases). The V end was cut by 2 bases, the J end by 3 bases, with 20 bases between. The germline V gene encodes CDR1 SEHNR and CDR2 FQNEAQ (reference sequence). This CDR3 has 18 residues.

The chain links TRBV15 to TRBJ2-5, with D unresolved. The CDR3 spans 14 residues. Deletions cut 1 base from V and 2 bases from J, with 8 bases between. Germline CDR1 reads LNHNV; CDR2 reads YYDKDF (reference sequence). CDR3 DNA sequence: TGTGCCACCAGCAGAGGTTTCAGTCAAGAGACCCAGTACTTC. Translating it yields CATSRGFSQETQYF.

The CDR3 nucleotides are TGTGCCAGCAGTTTATTCTTCCCTCAGGACAGGGCCCTTGCCTACGAGCAGTACTTC. Its translation is CASSLFFPQDRALAYEQYF. The V and J genes are TRBV27 and TRBJ2-7, with TRBD1 matching over 8 bases. The CDR3 has 19 amino acids. Germline CDR1 MNHEY, CDR2 SMNVEV (reference sequence). V gave up 1 base and J gave up 2 bases; unmatched junction bases: 16.

The chain's CDR3 is CASSLTGENTEAFF. The CDR3 nucleotides read TGTGCCAGCAGCTTAACAGGGGAGAACACTGAAGCTTTCTTT. The chain links TRBV11-2 to TRBJ1-1; 7 bases are shared with TRBD1. The CDR3 runs 14 residues. Germline assignment: CDR1 SGHAT and CDR2 FQNNGV. Trimming removed 2 bases from V and 1 base from J; junction bases left unmatched: 1. Full variable domain (missing parts from reference TRBV11-2 and TRBJ1-1): EAGVAQSPRYKIIEKRQSVAFWCNPISGHATLYWYQQILGQGPKLLIQFQNNGVVDDSQLPKDRFSAERLKGVDSTLKIQPAKLEDSAVYLCASSLTGENTEAFFGQGTRLTVV.

In this sample, this clone turned up once. The J gene is TRBJ1-4, the V gene TRBV5-6; D gene uncertain. CDR3 length equals 17 residues. Germline values: CDR1 SGHDT, CDR2 YYEEEE. V lost 1 base and J lost 0, with 13 bases in between. CDR3 coding DNA: TGTGCCAGCAGCTTGTTTGTGTTTGAGTCAACTAATGAAAAACTGTTTTTT. Its protein product is CASSLFVFESTNEKLFF.

The chain recombines TRBV30 with TRBJ2-7; no clear D gene. Deletions cut 4 bases from V and 3 bases from J, with 10 bases between. The germline V gene encodes CDR1 GTSNPN and CDR2 SVGIG (reference sequence). This CDR3 contains 12 residues. The CDR3 reads CAWKPIDYEQYF. The CDR3 bases are TGTGCCTGGAAACCGATAGACTACGAGCAGTACTTC.